This T cell receptor (beta chain) was retrieved from a study of tumor-infiltrating lymphocytes in primary liver carcinoma. With respect to this clonotype: One end of the junction is discordant with germline, which a read error may explain.

Reverse transcription of about 500 ng total RNA with a constant-region primer produced TCR beta cDNA. Construction of TCR beta libraries relied on three successive nested multiplex PCR rounds employing slightly modified ARM-PCR. TCRdb redid the calling of the multiplex PCR reads with MiXCR, one entry per CDR3 protein. Here the sample spans fewer than 250,000 distinct CDR3 sequences, about 82% being singletons. For each extraction, RNA and DNA were obtained together from about 20-30 mg of unsorted bulk tissue. Input material: tumor tissue from primary liver carcinoma. This clonotype was sampled from a man aged 35-49 years with primary liver carcinoma and hepatitis B virus infection.

The CDR3 loop is CTSSSTHRQGTSGRGDTGELLF. The CDR3 nucleotides are TGTACCAGCAGTTCTACACACCGACAGGGGACAAGCGGGAGGGGGGACACCGGGGAGCTGTTGTTT. The chain carries TRBV28 and TRBJ2-2; the match to TRBD2 covers 10 bases. In germline, CDR1 is MDHEN, CDR2 SYDVKM. This CDR3 is built from 22 residues.